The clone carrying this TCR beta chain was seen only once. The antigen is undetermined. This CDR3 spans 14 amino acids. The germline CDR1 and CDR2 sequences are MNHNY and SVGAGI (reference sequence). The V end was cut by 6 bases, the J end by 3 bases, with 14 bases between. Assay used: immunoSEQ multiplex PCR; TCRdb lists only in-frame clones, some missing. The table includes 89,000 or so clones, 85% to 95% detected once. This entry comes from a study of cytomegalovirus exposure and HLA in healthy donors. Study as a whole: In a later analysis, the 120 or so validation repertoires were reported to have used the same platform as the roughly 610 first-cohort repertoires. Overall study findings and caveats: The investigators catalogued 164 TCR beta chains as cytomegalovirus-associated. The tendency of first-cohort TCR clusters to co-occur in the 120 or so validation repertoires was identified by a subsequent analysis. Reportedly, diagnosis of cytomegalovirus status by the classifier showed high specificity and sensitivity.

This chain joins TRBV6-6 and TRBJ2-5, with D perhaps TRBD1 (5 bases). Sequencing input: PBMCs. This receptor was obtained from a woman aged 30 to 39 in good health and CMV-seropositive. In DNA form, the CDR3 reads TGTGCCAGCAGGGATACAGGCGCCGAAGAGACCCAGTACTTC. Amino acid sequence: CASRDTGAEETQYF.